This TCR beta chain is from a study of control samples from healthy donors and cancer patients. The V and J ends lost 6 bases and 9 bases respectively, with 11 bases between them. In germline, CDR1 is MDHEN, CDR2 SYDVKM. The CDR3 length is 11 residues. TCRdb keeps only in-frame clones here, not all; method: immunoSEQ multiplex PCR. The table lists about 250,000 clones, over 75% of them singletons, with less than 15% in the top ten. The chain links TRBV28 to TRBJ1-1; D is possibly TRBD1 (5 bases). The sequencing sample was made of PBMCs. This sequence was found in a woman aged 60-75 years with lung cancer. The CDR3 protein is CASSSRTKAFF. CDR3 bases: TGTGCCAGCAGCTCCAGGACAAAAGCTTTCTTT.